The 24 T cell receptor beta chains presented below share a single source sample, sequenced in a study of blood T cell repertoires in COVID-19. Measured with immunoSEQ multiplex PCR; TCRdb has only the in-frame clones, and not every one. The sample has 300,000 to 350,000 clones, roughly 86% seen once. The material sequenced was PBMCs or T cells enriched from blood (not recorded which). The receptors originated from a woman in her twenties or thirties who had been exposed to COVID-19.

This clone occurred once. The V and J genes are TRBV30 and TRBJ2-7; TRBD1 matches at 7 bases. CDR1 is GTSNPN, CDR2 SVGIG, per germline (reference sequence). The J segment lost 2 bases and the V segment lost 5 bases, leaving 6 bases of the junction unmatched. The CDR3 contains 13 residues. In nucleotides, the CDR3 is TGTGCCTGGTCCTACAGGGGCGCCTACGAGCAGTACTTC. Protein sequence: CAWSYRGAYEQYF. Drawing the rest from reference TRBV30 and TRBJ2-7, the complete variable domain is SQTIHQWPATLVQPVGSPLSLECTVEGTSNPNLYWYRQAAGRGLQLLFYSVGIGQISSEVPQNLSASRPQDRQFILSSKKLLLSDSGFYLCAWSYRGAYEQYFGPGTRLTVT.

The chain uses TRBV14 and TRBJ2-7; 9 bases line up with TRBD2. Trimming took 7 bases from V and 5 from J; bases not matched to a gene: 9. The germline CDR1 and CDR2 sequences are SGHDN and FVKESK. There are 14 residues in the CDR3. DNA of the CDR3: TGTGCCAGCACGGCGGGAGGGCCGTTTCACGAGCAGTACTTC. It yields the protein CASTAGGPFHEQYF.

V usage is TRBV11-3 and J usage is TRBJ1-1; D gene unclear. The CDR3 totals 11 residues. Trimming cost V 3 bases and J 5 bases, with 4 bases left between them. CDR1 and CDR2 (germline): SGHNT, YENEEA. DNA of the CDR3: TGTGCCAGCAGCTTGAGTACTGAAGCTTTCTTT. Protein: CASSLSTEAFF.

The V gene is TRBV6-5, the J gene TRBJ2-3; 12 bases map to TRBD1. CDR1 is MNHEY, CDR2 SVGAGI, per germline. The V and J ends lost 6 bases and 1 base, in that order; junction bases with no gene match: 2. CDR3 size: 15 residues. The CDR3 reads CASRGQGAGTDTQYF. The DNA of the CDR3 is TGTGCCAGCAGGGGACAGGGGGCCGGCACAGATACGCAGTATTTT.

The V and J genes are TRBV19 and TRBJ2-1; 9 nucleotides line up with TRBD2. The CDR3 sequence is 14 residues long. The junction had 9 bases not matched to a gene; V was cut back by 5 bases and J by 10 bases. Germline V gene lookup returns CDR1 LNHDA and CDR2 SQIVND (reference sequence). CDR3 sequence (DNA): TGTGCCAGTAGTTCGGGACTAGCCCATGGGGAGCAGTTCTTC. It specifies CASSSGLAHGEQFF.

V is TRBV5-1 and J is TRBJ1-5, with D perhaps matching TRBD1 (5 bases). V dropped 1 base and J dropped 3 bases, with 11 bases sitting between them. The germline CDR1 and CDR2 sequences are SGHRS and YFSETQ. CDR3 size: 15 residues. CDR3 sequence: CASSLLGRANQPQHF. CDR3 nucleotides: TGCGCCAGCAGCTTGTTGGGCAGGGCCAATCAGCCCCAGCATTTT.

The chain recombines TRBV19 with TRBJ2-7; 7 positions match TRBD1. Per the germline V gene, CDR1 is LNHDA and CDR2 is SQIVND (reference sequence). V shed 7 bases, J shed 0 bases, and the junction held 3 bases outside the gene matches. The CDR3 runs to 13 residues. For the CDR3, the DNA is TGTGCCAGTACCAGACAGGGCTCCTACGAGCAGTACTTC. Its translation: CASTRQGSYEQYF.

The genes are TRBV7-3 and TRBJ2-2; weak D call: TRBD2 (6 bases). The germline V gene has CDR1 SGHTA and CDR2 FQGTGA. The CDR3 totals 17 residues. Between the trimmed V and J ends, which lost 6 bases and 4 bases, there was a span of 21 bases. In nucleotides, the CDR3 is TGTGCCAGCAGTGGGGCACTAGCCGGTATAGTCACCGGGGAGCTGTTTTTT. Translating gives CASSGALAGIVTGELFF. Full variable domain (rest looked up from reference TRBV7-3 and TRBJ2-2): GAGVSQTPSNKVTEKGKYVELRCDPISGHTALYWYRQSLGQGPEFLIYFQGTGAADDSGLPNDRFFAVRPEGSVSTLKIQRTERGDSAVYLCASSGALAGIVTGELFFGEGSRLTVL.

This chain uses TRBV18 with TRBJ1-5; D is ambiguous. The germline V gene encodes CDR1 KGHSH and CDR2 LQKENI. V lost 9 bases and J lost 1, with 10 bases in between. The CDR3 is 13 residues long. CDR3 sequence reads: CASHGESNQPQHF. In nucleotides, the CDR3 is TGTGCCAGTCACGGAGAAAGCAATCAGCCCCAGCATTTT.

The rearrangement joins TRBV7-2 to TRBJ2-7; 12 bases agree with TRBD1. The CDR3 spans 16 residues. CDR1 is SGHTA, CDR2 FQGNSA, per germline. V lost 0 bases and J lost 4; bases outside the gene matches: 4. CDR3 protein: CASSLAPGQGAYEQYF. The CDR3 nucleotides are TGTGCCAGCAGCTTAGCACCGGGACAGGGGGCTTACGAGCAGTACTTC.

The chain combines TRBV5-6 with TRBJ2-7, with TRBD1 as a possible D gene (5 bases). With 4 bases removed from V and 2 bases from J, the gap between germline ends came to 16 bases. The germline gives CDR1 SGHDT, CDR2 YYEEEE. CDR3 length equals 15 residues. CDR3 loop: CASSPVQGQTYEQYF. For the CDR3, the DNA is TGTGCCAGCAGCCCTGTGCAGGGTCAGACCTACGAGCAGTACTTC.

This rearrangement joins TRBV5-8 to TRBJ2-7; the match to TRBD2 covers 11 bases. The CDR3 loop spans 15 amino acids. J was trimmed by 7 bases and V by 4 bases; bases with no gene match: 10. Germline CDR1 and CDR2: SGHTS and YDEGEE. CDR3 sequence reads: CASSRGLAVGEEQYF. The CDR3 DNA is TGTGCCAGCAGCCGGGGACTAGCGGTGGGGGAGGAGCAGTACTTC. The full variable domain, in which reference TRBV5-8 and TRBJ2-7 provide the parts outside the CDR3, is EAGVTQSPTHLIKTRGQQATLRCSPISGHTSVYWYQQALGLGLQFLLWYDEGEERNRGNFPPRFSGRQFPNYSSELNVNALELEDSALYLCASSRGLAVGEEQYFGPGTRLTVT.

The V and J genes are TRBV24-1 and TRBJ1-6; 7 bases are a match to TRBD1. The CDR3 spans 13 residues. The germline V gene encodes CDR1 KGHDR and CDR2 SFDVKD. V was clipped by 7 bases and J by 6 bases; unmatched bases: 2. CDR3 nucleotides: TGTGCCACCAGCGGACAGGCTAATTCACCCCTCCACTTT. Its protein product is CATSGQANSPLHF.

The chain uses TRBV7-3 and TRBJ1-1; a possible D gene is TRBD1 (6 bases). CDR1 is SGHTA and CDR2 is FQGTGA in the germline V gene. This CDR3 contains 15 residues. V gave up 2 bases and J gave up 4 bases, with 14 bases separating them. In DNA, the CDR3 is TGTGCCAGCAGCTTACAACAGGGAAGTTTCACTGAAGCTTTCTTT. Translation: CASSLQQGSFTEAFF.

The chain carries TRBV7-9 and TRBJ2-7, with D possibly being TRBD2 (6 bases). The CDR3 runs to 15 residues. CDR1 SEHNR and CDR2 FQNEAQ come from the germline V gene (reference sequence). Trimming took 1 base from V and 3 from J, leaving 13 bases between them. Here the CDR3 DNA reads TGTGCCAGCAGCTTAGTTGGCGGGAACCGCTACGAGCAGTACTTC. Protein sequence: CASSLVGGNRYEQYF.

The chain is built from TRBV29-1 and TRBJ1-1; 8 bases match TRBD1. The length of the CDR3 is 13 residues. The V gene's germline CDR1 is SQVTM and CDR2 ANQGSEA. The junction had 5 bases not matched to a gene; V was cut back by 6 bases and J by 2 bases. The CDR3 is CSVGDRSNTEAFF. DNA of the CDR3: TGCAGCGTGGGGGACAGGAGTAACACTGAAGCTTTCTTT.

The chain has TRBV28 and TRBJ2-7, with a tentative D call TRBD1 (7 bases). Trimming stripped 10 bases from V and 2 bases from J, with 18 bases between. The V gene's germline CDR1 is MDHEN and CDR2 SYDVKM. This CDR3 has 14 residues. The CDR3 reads CATRRGDSPYEQYF. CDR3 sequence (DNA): TGTGCCACCCGGAGGGGGGACAGCCCCTACGAGCAGTACTTC.

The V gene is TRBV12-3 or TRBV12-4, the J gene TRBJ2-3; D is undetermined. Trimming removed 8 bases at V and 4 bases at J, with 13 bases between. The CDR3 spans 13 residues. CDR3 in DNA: TGTGCCAGCCGAACCCCGGGTTCAGATACGCAGTATTTT. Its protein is CASRTPGSDTQYF.

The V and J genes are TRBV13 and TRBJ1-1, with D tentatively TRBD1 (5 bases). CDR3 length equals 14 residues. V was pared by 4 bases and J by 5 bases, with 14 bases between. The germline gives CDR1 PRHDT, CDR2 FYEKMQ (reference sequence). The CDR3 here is CASSWTPTLTEAFF. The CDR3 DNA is TGTGCCAGCAGCTGGACACCAACCCTAACTGAAGCTTTCTTT.

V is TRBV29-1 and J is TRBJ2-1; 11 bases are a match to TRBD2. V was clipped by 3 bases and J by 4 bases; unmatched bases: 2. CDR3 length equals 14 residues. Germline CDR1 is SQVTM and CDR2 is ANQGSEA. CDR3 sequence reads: CSVETSGNYNEQFF. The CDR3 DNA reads TGCAGCGTTGAGACTAGCGGGAATTACAATGAGCAGTTCTTC.

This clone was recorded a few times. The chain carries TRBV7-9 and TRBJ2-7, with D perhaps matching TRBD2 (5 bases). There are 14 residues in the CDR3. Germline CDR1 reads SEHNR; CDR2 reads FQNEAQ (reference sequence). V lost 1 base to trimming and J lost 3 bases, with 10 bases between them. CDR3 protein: CASSLGTVLYEQYF. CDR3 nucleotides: TGTGCCAGCAGCTTAGGGACTGTACTCTACGAGCAGTACTTC.

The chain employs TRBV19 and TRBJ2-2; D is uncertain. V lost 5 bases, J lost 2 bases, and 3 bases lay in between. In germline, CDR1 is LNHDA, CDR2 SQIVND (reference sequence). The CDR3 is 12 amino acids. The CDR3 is CASSLNTGELFF. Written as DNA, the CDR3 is TGTGCCAGTAGTCTCAACACCGGGGAGCTGTTTTTT.

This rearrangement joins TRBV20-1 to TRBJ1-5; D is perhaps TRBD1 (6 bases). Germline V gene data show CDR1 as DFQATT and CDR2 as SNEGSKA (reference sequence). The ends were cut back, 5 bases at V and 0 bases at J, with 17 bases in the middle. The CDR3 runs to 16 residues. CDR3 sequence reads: CSARARGHNSNQPQHF. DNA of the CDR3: TGCAGTGCTCGTGCCCGGGGACACAATAGCAATCAGCCCCAGCATTTT.

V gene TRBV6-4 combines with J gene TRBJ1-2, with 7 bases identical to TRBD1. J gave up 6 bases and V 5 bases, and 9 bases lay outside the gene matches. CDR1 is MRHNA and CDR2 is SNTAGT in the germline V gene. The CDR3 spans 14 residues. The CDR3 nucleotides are TGTGCCAGCAGTCCTTCTCTGACAGGGCATGGCTACACCTTC. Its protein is CASSPSLTGHGYTF.